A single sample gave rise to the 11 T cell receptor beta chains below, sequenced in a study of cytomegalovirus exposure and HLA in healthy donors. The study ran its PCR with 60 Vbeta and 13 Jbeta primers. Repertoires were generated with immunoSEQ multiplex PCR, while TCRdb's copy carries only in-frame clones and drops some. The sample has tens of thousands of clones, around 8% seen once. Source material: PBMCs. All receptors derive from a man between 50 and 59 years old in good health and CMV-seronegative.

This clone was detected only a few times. The CDR3 DNA is TGCGCCAGCAGCTTGGGGCAGTTTTACGAGCAGTACTTC. This codes for CASSLGQFYEQYF. V is TRBV5-1 and J is TRBJ2-7; D gene uncertain. This CDR3 has 13 residues. V lost 0 bases to trimming and J lost 4 bases, with 8 bases between them. Germline V gives CDR1 SGHRS, CDR2 YFSETQ.

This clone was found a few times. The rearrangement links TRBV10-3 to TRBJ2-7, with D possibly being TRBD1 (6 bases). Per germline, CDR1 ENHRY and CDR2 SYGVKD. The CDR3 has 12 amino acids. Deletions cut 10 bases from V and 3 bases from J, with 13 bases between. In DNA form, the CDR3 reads TGTGCCACGTCGACAGGAGTCTACGAGCAGTACTTC. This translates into CATSTGVYEQYF.

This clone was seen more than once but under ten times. In nucleotides, the CDR3 is TGTGCCTGGAGTGCTCTCTCGAGTCAGCCCCAGCATTTT. Protein sequence: CAWSALSSQPQHF. The gene calls are TRBV30 and TRBJ1-5, with unresolved D. The germline V gene has CDR1 GTSNPN and CDR2 SVGIG (reference sequence). V lost 1 base and J 6 bases, leaving 10 bases between the germline ends. The CDR3 contains 13 residues.

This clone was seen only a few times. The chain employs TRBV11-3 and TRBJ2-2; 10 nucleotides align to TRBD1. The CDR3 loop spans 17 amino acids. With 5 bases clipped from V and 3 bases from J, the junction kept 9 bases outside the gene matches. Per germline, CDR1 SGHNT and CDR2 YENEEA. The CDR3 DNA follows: TGTGCCAGCAGCAGGGGAAGCGGGACAGGGGACACCGGGGAGCTGTTTTTT. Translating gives CASSRGSGTGDTGELFF.

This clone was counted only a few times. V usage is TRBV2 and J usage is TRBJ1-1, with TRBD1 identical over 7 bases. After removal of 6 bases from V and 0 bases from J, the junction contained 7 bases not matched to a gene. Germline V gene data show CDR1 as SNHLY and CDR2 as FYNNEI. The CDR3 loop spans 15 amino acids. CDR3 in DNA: TGTGCCAGCAGCCCCGGGACAGAGATGAACACTGAAGCTTTCTTT. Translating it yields CASSPGTEMNTEAFF.

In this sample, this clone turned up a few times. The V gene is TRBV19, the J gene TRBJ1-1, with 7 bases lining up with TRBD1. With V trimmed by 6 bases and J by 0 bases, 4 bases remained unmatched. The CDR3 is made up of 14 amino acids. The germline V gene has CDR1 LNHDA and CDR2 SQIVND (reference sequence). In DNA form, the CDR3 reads TGTGCCAGTAGCGCCGGGACAGTGAACACTGAAGCTTTCTTT. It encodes CASSAGTVNTEAFF. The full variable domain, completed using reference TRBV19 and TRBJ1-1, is DGGITQSPKYLFRKEGQNVTLSCEQNLNHDAMYWYRQDPGQGLRLIYYSQIVNDFQKGDIAEGYSVSREKKESFPLTVTSAQKNPTAFYLCASSAGTVNTEAFFGQGTRLTVV.

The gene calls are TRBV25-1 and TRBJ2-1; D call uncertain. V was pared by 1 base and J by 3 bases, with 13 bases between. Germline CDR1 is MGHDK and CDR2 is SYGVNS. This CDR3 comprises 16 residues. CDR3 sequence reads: CASSESKIPIYNEQFF. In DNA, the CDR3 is TGTGCCAGCAGTGAATCAAAAATCCCAATCTACAATGAGCAGTTCTTC.

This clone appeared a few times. The CDR3 loop reads CASSPMGLAGHEQYF. CDR3 sequence (DNA): TGTGCCAGCAGCCCAATGGGGCTAGCGGGACACGAGCAGTACTTC. V and J are TRBV7-2 and TRBJ2-7; 9 positions agree with TRBD2. From germline, CDR1 is SGHTA and CDR2 FQGNSA. The CDR3 extends over 15 amino acids. V gave up 5 bases and J gave up 5 bases; unmatched junction bases: 10.

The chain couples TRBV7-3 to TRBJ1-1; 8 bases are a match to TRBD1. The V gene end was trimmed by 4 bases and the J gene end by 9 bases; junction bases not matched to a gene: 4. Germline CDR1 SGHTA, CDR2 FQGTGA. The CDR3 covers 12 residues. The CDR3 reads CASSSGQGQAFF. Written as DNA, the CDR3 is TGTGCCAGCAGCTCCGGACAGGGTCAAGCTTTCTTT.

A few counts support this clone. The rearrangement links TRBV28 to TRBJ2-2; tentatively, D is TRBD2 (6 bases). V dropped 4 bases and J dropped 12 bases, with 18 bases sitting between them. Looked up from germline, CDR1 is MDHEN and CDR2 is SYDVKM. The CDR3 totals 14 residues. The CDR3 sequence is CASSWSGEAMKLFF. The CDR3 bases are TGTGCCAGCAGTTGGTCGGGGGAAGCCATGAAGCTGTTTTTT.

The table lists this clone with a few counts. The CDR3 region has the DNA TGTGCCAGCAGCTTTTCAGGGGGCACAGATACGCAGTATTTT. Amino acids: CASSFSGGTDTQYF. J is TRBJ2-3 and V is TRBV5-4, with D possibly TRBD1 on 6 matching bases. The germline gives CDR1 SGHNT, CDR2 YYREEE (reference sequence). Trimming left V 2 bases short and J 1 base short, with 8 bases between. The CDR3 has 14 amino acids.